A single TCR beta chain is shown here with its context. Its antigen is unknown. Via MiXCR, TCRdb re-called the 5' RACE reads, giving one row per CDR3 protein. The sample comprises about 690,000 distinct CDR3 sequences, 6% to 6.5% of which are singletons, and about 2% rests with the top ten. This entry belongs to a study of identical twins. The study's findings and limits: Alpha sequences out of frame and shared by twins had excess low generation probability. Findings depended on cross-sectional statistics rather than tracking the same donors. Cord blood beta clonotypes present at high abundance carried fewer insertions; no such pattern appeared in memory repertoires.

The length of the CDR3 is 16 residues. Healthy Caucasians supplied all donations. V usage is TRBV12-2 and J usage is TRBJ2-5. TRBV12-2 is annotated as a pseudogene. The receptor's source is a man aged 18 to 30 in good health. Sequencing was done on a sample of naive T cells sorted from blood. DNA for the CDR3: TGTGCAAGTCGCTTAGCTTATTCCGGAAATCAAGAGACCCAGTACTTC. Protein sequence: CASRLAYSGNQETQYF.